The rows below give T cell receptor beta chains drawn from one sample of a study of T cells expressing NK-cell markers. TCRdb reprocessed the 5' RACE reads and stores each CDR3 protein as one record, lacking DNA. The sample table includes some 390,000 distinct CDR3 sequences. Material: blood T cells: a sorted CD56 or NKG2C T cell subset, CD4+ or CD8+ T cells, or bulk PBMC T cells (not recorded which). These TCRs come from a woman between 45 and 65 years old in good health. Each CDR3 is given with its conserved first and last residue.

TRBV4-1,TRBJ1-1,CASSERGPSTEAFF
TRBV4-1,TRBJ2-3,CASSNGNYQSTDTQYF
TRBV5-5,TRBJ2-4,CASSPRSATYLAKNIQYF
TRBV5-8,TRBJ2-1,CASRLGPNEQFF
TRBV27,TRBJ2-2,CASSLSVGGAGELFF
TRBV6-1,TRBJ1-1,CASDRLKHTEAFF
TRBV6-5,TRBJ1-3,CASSSTASSGNTIYF
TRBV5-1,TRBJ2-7,CASSLVGSGGGEQYF
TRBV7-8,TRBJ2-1,CASSLFKTAQNEQFF
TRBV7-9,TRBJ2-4,CASSSDRGPVGIQYF
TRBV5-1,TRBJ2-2,CASSFQGTGGLAPYTGELFF
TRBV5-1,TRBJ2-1,CASHNPSSYNEQFF
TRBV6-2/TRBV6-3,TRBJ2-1,CASSLVGGLNEQFF
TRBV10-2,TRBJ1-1,CASSDRQGMSNTEAFF
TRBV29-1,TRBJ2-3,CSVVGRGNTDTQYF
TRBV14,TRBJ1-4,CASRGRNNEKLFF
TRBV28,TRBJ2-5,CASRSTGWEETQYF
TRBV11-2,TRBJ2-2,CASSRRDRGRGNTGELFF
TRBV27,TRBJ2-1,CASSDSAGLHQRQFF
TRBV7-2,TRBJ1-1,CASSLMQGATEAFF
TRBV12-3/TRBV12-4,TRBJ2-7,CASSLTRGSGSYEQYF
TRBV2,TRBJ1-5,CAIKDSSNQPQHF
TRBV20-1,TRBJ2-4,CSVRVAKNIQYF
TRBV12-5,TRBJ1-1,CASGLVNSGEAFF
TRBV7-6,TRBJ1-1,CASRPGDGTEAFF
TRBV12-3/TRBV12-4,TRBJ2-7,CASSLGVEGRYEQYF
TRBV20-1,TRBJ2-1,CSAPQSRGLSYNEQFF
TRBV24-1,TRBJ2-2,CATSDRDRPNTGELFF
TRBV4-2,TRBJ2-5,CASSQELGKETQYF
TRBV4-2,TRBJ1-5,CASSQEGQTNQPQHF
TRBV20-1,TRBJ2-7,CSAPQGIPYEQYF
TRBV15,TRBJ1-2,CATSPDAGSLYGYTF
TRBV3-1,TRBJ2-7,CASSLFGSDEQYF
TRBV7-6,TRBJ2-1,CASSGWAYNEQFF
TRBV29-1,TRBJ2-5,CSGFSGLAVLETQYF
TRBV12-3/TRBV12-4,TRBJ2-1,CASREGLHNEQFF
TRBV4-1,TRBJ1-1,CASSKQGPLTEAFF
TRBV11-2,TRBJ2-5,CASSSRTSGRGWETQYF